This T cell receptor (beta chain) originates from a study of CD8 T cells in Susac syndrome. Study context: When their blood was taken, the Susac syndrome patients had either not yet had any therapy, were taking corticosteroids, or were taking intravenous immunoglobulin alone.

This clonotype showed up just once. Its cognate antigen is unknown. TEMRA cells were enriched by FACS, and CD4+ and CD8+ T cells were negatively isolated. Trimming cost V 6 bases and J 5 bases; bases outside gene matches: 9. This CDR3 is built from 15 residues. An amount of RNA that ranged from roughly 0.5 to 1 ug was reverse transcribed with random hexamers. One entry per CDR3 protein results from TCRdb running MiXCR on the immunoSEQ multiplex PCR reads. The data contain over 100,000 distinct CDR3 sequences, around 94% of them singletons. Whole-study results and caveats: The TCR sequencing and HLA analysis in the study involved a relatively small number of individuals, as the study acknowledged. The number of Susac-specific public clones found was approximately 17 in total CD8+ repertoires and 4 to 6 in CD8+ TEMRA repertoires.

Specimen: CD8+ T cells from PBMCs. The chain links TRBV12-3 or TRBV12-4 to TRBJ2-5, with 10 bases identical to TRBD1. This receptor was taken from a human donor with Susac syndrome. The chain's CDR3 is CASSPLGQGGETQYF. CDR3 coding DNA: TGTGCCAGCAGCCCCCTAGGACAGGGGGGCGAGACCCAGTACTTC.